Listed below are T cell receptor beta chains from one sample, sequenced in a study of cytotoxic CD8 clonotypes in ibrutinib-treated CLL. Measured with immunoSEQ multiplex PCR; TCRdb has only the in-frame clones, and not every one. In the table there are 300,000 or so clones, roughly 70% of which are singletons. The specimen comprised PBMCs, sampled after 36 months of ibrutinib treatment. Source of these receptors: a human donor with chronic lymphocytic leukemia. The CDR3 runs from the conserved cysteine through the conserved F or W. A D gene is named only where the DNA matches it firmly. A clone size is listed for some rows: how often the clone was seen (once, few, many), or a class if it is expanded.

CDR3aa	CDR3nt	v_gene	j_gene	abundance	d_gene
CASSAGRGYTDTQYF	TGTGCCAGCAGCGCCGGGCGGGGCTACACAGATACGCAGTATTTT	TRBV9	TRBJ2-3	.	.
CASSSYLGTQETQYF	TGTGCCAGCAGCTCCTATTTGGGCACGCAAGAGACCCAGTACTTC	TRBV11-2	TRBJ2-5	.	.
CASSQEGTGVGELFF	TGCGCCAGCAGCCAAGAGGGGACAGGGGTTGGGGAGCTGTTTTTT	TRBV4-1	TRBJ2-2	.	TRBD1
CASSLGGPRTDTQYF	TGTGCCAGCAGCTTAGGCGGACCCCGCACAGATACGCAGTATTTT	TRBV7-2	TRBJ2-3	.	.
CASSAPRWVSSGNTIYF	TGTGCCAGCAGTGCGCCGAGGTGGGTGAGCTCTGGAAACACCATATATTTT	TRBV25-1	TRBJ1-3	.	.
CASSQRLAGVGYNEQFF	TGCGCCAGCAGCCAGCGACTAGCGGGAGTAGGGTACAATGAGCAGTTCTTC	TRBV4-1	TRBJ2-1	once	TRBD2
CAWSVGQGDRSNQPQHF	TGTGCCTGGAGTGTAGGGCAGGGCGATAGGAGCAATCAGCCCCAGCATTTT	TRBV30	TRBJ1-5	once	.
CSVEEVAGLYNEQFF	TGCAGCGTTGAAGAGGTAGCGGGACTTTACAATGAGCAGTTCTTC	TRBV29-1	TRBJ2-1	once	TRBD2
CASSQELGTASYEQYF	TGTGCCAGCAGCCAAGAGCTCGGGACGGCTTCCTACGAGCAGTACTTC	TRBV4-2	TRBJ2-7	.	.
CASSPGNVGEQYF	TGTGCCAGCAGCCCAGGGAACGTTGGGGAGCAGTACTTC	TRBV7-9	TRBJ2-7	.	.
CASSGLKRTYEQYF	TGTGCCAGCAGTGGACTCAAAAGGACCTACGAGCAGTACTTC	TRBV2	TRBJ2-7	.	.
CASSLPDSPYGYTF	TGTGCCAGCAGTTTACCGGACAGTCCCTATGGCTACACCTTC	TRBV27	TRBJ1-2	.	.
CASSLMGGSEETQYF	TGTGCCAGCAGCTTAATGGGTGGGTCAGAGGAGACCCAGTACTTC	TRBV7-3	TRBJ2-5	few	.
CASSLKGGSTF	TGTGCCAGCAGCTTAAAGGGGGGGTCCACCTTC	TRBV7-2	TRBJ1-2	.	.
CASSMGYNEQFF	TGTGCCAGTAGTATGGGTTACAATGAGCAGTTCTTC	TRBV19	TRBJ2-1	few	.
CASSVSDYGTDTQYF	TGTGCCAGCAGCGTTAGTGACTACGGCACAGATACGCAGTATTTT	TRBV9	TRBJ2-3	.	.
CASSIVDTAGNTIYF	TGTGCCAGTAGTATCGTGGACACAGCTGGAAACACCATATATTTT	TRBV19	TRBJ1-3	.	.
CASSPRDNEKLFF	TGTGCCAGTAGTCCCAGGGATAATGAAAAACTGTTTTTT	TRBV19	TRBJ1-4	.	.
CASSLGQGFTEQYF	TGCGCCAGCAGCCTGGGACAGGGTTTCACCGAGCAGTACTTC	TRBV5-1	TRBJ2-7	few	TRBD1
CASSDLRGDDGYTF	TGTGCCAGCAGCGATCTCAGGGGAGATGATGGCTACACCTTC	TRBV2	TRBJ1-2	.	.
CASSRTGGLQFF	TGCGCCAGCAGTCGGACAGGGGGCTTGCAGTTCTTC	TRBV4-1	TRBJ2-1	once	TRBD1
CASSVGGQETQYF	TGTGCCAGCAGCGTAGGGGGGCAAGAGACCCAGTACTTC	TRBV9	TRBJ2-5	.	.
CASSGLAGTTDTQYF	TGTGCCAGCAGTGGACTAGCGGGGACCACAGATACGCAGTATTTT	TRBV6-1	TRBJ2-3	few	TRBD2
CASGRDRNSYEQYF	TGCGCCAGCGGTCGGGACAGGAATTCCTACGAGCAGTACTTC	TRBV5-1	TRBJ2-7	.	TRBD1
CASSSPGTQNNEQFF	TGTGCCAGCAGCTCTCCCGGGACACAGAACAATGAGCAGTTCTTC	TRBV13	TRBJ2-1	.	.
CASSTGLRGRAGNEQFF	TGTGCCAGTAGTACGGGTCTCAGAGGGAGGGCGGGTAATGAGCAGTTCTTC	TRBV19	TRBJ2-1	.	TRBD2
CASSRDRAGETQYF	TGTGCCAGCAGTCGGGACAGGGCGGGGGAGACCCAGTACTTC	TRBV7-2	TRBJ2-5	.	TRBD1
CATHNRGHNSPLHF	TGTGCCACACACAACAGAGGCCACAATTCACCCCTCCACTTT	TRBV2	TRBJ1-6	once	.
CASSLDVSPNQPQHF	TGCGCCAGCAGCTTGGATGTGAGTCCCAATCAGCCCCAGCATTTT	TRBV5-1	TRBJ1-5	.	.
CASTRGLYNEQFF	TGTGCCAGCACCCGGGGACTCTACAATGAGCAGTTCTTC	TRBV2	TRBJ2-1	.	.
CASSVVSQGGTEAFF	TGTGCCAGCAGCGTAGTATCGCAGGGAGGGACTGAAGCTTTCTTT	TRBV9	TRBJ1-1	few	.
CAISVGQGEPQFF	TGTGCCATCAGTGTGGGACAGGGGGAACCGCAGTTCTTC	TRBV10-3	TRBJ2-1	.	TRBD1
CASSRIGARGSYEQYF	TGTGCCAGCAGCCGAATTGGGGCCCGAGGCTCCTACGAGCAGTACTTC	TRBV14	TRBJ2-7	.	.
CATSIIDRGGQPQHF	TGTGCCACCAGCATTATAGACAGGGGAGGGCAGCCCCAGCATTTT	TRBV15	TRBJ1-5	.	TRBD1
CAINQRDRNTGELFF	TGTGCCATCAACCAACGGGACAGGAACACCGGGGAGCTGTTTTTT	TRBV10-3	TRBJ2-2	.	TRBD1
CSVLAGGSGIQYF	TGCAGCGTTCTAGCGGGAGGGAGCGGCATTCAGTACTTC	TRBV29-1	TRBJ2-4	.	TRBD2
CASSAKLDRPYNEQFF	TGTGCCAGCAGCGCCAAATTGGACAGGCCCTACAATGAGCAGTTCTTC	TRBV9	TRBJ2-1	few	TRBD1
CASRKGTGYQPQHF	TGTGCCAGCCGGAAGGGGACAGGATATCAGCCCCAGCATTTT	TRBV6-1	TRBJ1-5	.	TRBD1
CASSPRDPSSYEQYF	TGTGCCAGCTCACCCCGGGACCCCAGCTCCTACGAGCAGTACTTC	TRBV18	TRBJ2-7	.	.
CASSLGEVRQGGNQPQHF	TGCGCCAGCAGCTTGGGTGAGGTGCGACAGGGGGGCAATCAGCCCCAGCATTTT	TRBV5-1	TRBJ1-5	.	TRBD1
CASSQTGVQANEKLFF	TGTGCCAGCAGCCAGACAGGAGTTCAAGCTAATGAAAAACTGTTTTTT	TRBV28	TRBJ1-4	.	.
CSVEDPGGAGVSYEQYF	TGCAGCGTTGAAGACCCCGGTGGCGCGGGAGTCTCCTACGAGCAGTACTTC	TRBV29-1	TRBJ2-7	.	TRBD2
CASSSTDTQYF	TGCGCCAGCAGTTCTACAGATACGCAGTATTTT	TRBV5-1	TRBJ2-3	.	.
CASSLASISVDTQYF	TGTGCCAGCAGCTTAGCAAGCATCTCGGTAGATACGCAGTATTTT	TRBV7-2	TRBJ2-3	.	.
CASSQGTSGSRYEQYF	TGTGCCAGCAGCCAGGGGACTAGCGGGAGTAGGTACGAGCAGTACTTC	TRBV7-6	TRBJ2-7	.	TRBD2
CASSSRVSGANVLTF	TGTGCCAGCAGTTCCAGGGTCTCTGGGGCCAACGTCCTGACTTTC	TRBV6-6	TRBJ2-6	.	.
CASSPAYNEQFF	TGTGCCAGCTCACCTGCCTACAATGAGCAGTTCTTC	TRBV18	TRBJ2-1	.	.